These 20 T cell receptor beta chains were sequenced from one sample in a study of human T cells and chemical hapten exposure. TCRdb analysed the RACE reads with MiXCR anew, one entry per CDR3 protein. This repertoire shows 200,000 to 300,000 distinct CDR3 sequences, 7% to 10% found once; its top ten account for about 2.1%. As for time point: pre-sensitization, week 0. The sample's treatment: therapeutic diphenylcyclopropenone sensitization with weekly scalp DPC. The sequencing here drew on whole blood, taken in connection with sensitization to the hapten diphenylcyclopropenone (DPC). Receptors were obtained from a woman between 40 and 55 years old with alopecia areata. Some clones in this sample may be carry-over from other donors' samples.

This clonotype was seen only a few times. The chain uses TRBV27 and TRBJ1-6, with a weak D call TRBD1 (5 bases). Trimming left V 8 bases short and J 8 bases short, with 22 bases between. The CDR3 loop spans 16 amino acids. CDR1 and CDR2 from the germline V gene are MNHEY and SMNVEV (reference sequence). CDR3 sequence reads: CASGTSALGRDSPLHF. The CDR3 DNA follows: TGTGCCAGCGGGACTTCGGCACTAGGAAGGGATTCACCCCTCCACTTT.

This clonotype was counted between two and nine times. The chain employs TRBV20-1 and TRBJ2-2; 9 bases are shared with TRBD2. The germline V gene has CDR1 DFQATT and CDR2 SNEGSKA (reference sequence). V shed 0 bases, J shed 1 base, and the junction held 15 bases outside the gene matches. The CDR3 has 20 amino acids. The CDR3 DNA is TGCAGTGCTAGAGATCTGCTAGCGGGAACTCAATCCAGGAACACCGGGGAGCTGTTTTTT. Amino acid sequence: CSARDLLAGTQSRNTGELFF.

This chain uses TRBV7-2 with TRBJ1-1; D gene ambiguous. Trimming shortened V by 0 bases and J by 1 base, and 6 bases separated the two germline ends. The CDR3 loop spans 14 amino acids. Germline CDR1 reads SGHTA; CDR2 reads FQGNSA. This chain's CDR3 is CASSLAPGNTEAFF. CDR3 in DNA: TGTGCCAGCAGCTTAGCGCCTGGGAACACTGAAGCTTTCTTT.

The chain employs TRBV28 and TRBJ2-1; TRBD2 matches 8 bases. The V and J ends lost 8 bases and 5 bases, in that order; junction bases with no gene match: 11. Germline V lookup: CDR1 MDHEN, CDR2 SYDVKM. The CDR3 length is 15 residues. This chain's CDR3 is CASLPPVSGNNEQFF. CDR3 in DNA: TGTGCCAGCCTCCCTCCAGTTAGCGGGAACAATGAGCAGTTCTTC.

Here the CDR3 DNA reads TGTGCCAGCAGTTCCGAGACTAGAGTCACAGATACGCAGTATTTT. It yields the protein CASSSETRVTDTQYF. The rearrangement links TRBV12-3 or TRBV12-4 to TRBJ2-3, with a possible D match to TRBD2 (6 bases). There are 15 residues in the CDR3. Between the trimmed V and J ends, which lost 4 bases and 2 bases, there was a span of 13 bases.

The chain recombines TRBV29-1 with TRBJ1-5; TRBD1 might be the D (5 bases). The ends were cut back, 6 bases at V and 5 bases at J, with 14 bases in the middle. This CDR3 contains 13 residues. In germline, CDR1 is SQVTM, CDR2 ANQGSEA. The CDR3 DNA sequence: TGCAGCGTGGGAGGGGCCCGATATCAGCCCCAGCATTTT. This translates into CSVGGARYQPQHF.

The chain uses TRBV20-1 and TRBJ1-1; D is possibly TRBD1 (5 bases). The germline V and J ends were trimmed by 6 bases and 10 bases, with 12 bases remaining between them. CDR3 length: 10 residues. Germline values: CDR1 DFQATT, CDR2 SNEGSKA (reference sequence). The CDR3 loop reads CSALRGGAFF. The CDR3 DNA is TGCAGTGCCCTGCGGGGGGGAGCTTTCTTT.

This clonotype occurred a few times. This chain links TRBV10-3 with TRBJ2-7; D is undetermined. V dropped 10 bases and J dropped 0 bases, with 16 bases sitting between them. Germline CDR1 is ENHRY and CDR2 is SYGVKD. This CDR3 has 14 amino acids. In DNA, the CDR3 is TGTGCCACCACAGCGCAGGAGAGCTCCTACGAGCAGTACTTC. This gives the protein CATTAQESSYEQYF.

This clonotype was seen more than once but under ten times. V gene TRBV6-5 combines with J gene TRBJ2-1; D uncertain. The CDR3 consists of 15 residues. Trimming pared 2 bases from V and 0 bases from J, leaving 8 bases between. CDR1 and CDR2 from the germline V gene are MNHEY and SVGAGI. The CDR3 region is CASSYGPSSYNEQFF. In nucleotides, the CDR3 is TGTGCCAGCAGTTACGGTCCGAGCTCCTACAATGAGCAGTTCTTC.

The chain recombines TRBV29-1 with TRBJ1-1, with D unclear. This CDR3 is 13 amino acids long. The germline gives CDR1 SQVTM, CDR2 ANQGSEA. Deletions cut 7 bases from V and 0 bases from J, with 12 bases between. CDR3 sequence: CSGRSSMNTEAFF. CDR3 in DNA: TGCAGCGGAAGGTCCTCTATGAACACTGAAGCTTTCTTT.

V is TRBV5-1 and J is TRBJ1-1; D is undetermined. CDR1 is SGHRS and CDR2 is YFSETQ in the germline V gene. The V end lost 0 bases, the J end lost 10 bases, and 10 bases lay between the germline ends. The CDR3 runs 12 residues. The CDR3, as DNA: TGCGCCAGCAGCTTGGTCGATAGTGCAGCTTTCTTT. The encoded protein is CASSLVDSAAFF.

This clonotype has more than one count but fewer than ten. The rearrangement links TRBV29-1 to TRBJ1-4, with 7 bases lining up with TRBD1. The germline gives CDR1 SQVTM, CDR2 ANQGSEA. V was pared by 7 bases and J by 8 bases, with 10 bases of the junction left unmatched. The length of the CDR3 is 13 residues. The CDR3 nucleotides read TGCAGCGGGGCCACAGGGGTCGGGGAAAAACTGTTTTTT. Translated: CSGATGVGEKLFF.

This clonotype has ten or more counts. V is TRBV6-5 and J is TRBJ2-7, with D unclear. The CDR3 length is 14 residues. Germline-derived CDR1 and CDR2 are MNHEY and SVGAGI. Trimming shortened V by 0 bases and J by 0 bases, and 6 bases separated the two germline ends. The CDR3 nucleotides are TGTGCCAGCAGTTACTCGGGGTACTCCTACGAGCAGTACTTC. This translates into CASSYSGYSYEQYF.

The J gene is TRBJ1-2, the V gene TRBV10-3; 7 positions agree with TRBD1. Trimming took 8 bases from V and 2 from J; bases not matched to a gene: 5. Germline V lookup: CDR1 ENHRY, CDR2 SYGVKD. The CDR3 contains 13 residues. The CDR3 protein is CAILPGQNYGYTF. As DNA, the CDR3 is TGTGCCATCCTCCCGGGACAGAACTATGGCTACACCTTC.

In this sample, this clonotype turned up a few times. The CDR3 nucleotides read TGTGCCAGCACCCAGCTCGCTGAAGCTTTCTTT. Encoded protein: CASTQLAEAFF. This chain joins TRBV28 and TRBJ1-1; D gene ambiguous. Germline loops: CDR1 MDHEN, CDR2 SYDVKM. This CDR3 is 11 amino acids long. Trimming cost V 7 bases and J 6 bases, with 9 bases left between them.

In this sample, this clonotype turned up many times. J is TRBJ2-7 and V is TRBV12-3 or TRBV12-4; D is ambiguous. The ends were cut back, 6 bases at V and 1 base at J, with 7 bases in the middle. The CDR3 has 12 residues. The DNA of the CDR3 is TGTGCCAGCAGGAAAGAGTCCTACGAGCAGTACTTC. Its protein is CASRKESYEQYF.

This clonotype was observed a handful of times. This chain links TRBV24-1 with TRBJ2-1, with D tentatively TRBD2 (6 bases). CDR1 KGHDR and CDR2 SFDVKD come from the germline V gene. With 0 bases removed from V and 8 bases from J, the gap between germline ends came to 19 bases. The CDR3 loop spans 17 amino acids. CDR3 in amino acids: CATSDLLPVSGVYEQFF. CDR3 nucleotides: TGTGCCACCAGTGATTTGTTGCCCGTCTCGGGGGTCTATGAGCAGTTCTTC.

This clonotype showed up many times. V usage is TRBV20-1 and J usage is TRBJ1-4; the D is unclear. CDR3 length: 13 amino acids. The ends were cut back, 6 bases at V and 8 bases at J, with 16 bases in the middle. CDR1 DFQATT and CDR2 SNEGSKA come from the germline V gene (reference sequence). CDR3: CSARTVGSEKLFF. The DNA for the CDR3 is TGCAGTGCCAGAACAGTGGGTAGCGAAAAACTGTTTTTT.

This clonotype was detected only a few times. The chain is built from TRBV6-2 or TRBV6-3 and TRBJ1-1; tentatively, D is TRBD1 (6 bases). The CDR3 length is 15 residues. V was pared by 7 bases and J by 11 bases, with 26 bases between. Germline V gives CDR1 MNHEY, CDR2 SVGEGT. The CDR3 sequence: CASTNVGGPRTGAFF. DNA of the CDR3: TGTGCCAGCACTAACGTCGGGGGCCCGCGGACCGGGGCTTTCTTT.

This clonotype was found a few times. The genes are TRBV28 and TRBJ2-1; a possible D gene is TRBD2 (6 bases). In germline, CDR1 is MDHEN, CDR2 SYDVKM. Trimming removed 1 base at V and 10 bases at J, with 17 bases between. The length of the CDR3 is 15 residues. The chain's CDR3 is CASSLLAVLKREQFF. CDR3 DNA sequence: TGTGCCAGCAGTTTATTAGCGGTATTAAAAAGGGAGCAGTTCTTC.